A single sample is the source of the 7 T cell receptor beta chains below, sequenced in a study of T-cell reconstitution after alpha-beta-depleted transplantation in children. Preparing the TCRbeta library involved the use of unique molecular identifiers. TCRdb redid the calling of the PCR reads with MiXCR, one entry per CDR3 protein. The table has about 610,000 distinct CDR3 sequences, 10% to 13% seen once. The sequencing here drew on PBMCs from the stem cell graft donor, taken from the stem cell graft. Every receptor here comes from a human donor who donated a stem cell graft to a child with acute myeloid leukemia.

The chain links TRBV20-1 to TRBJ2-4; D perhaps matches TRBD2 (6 bases). The germline CDR1 and CDR2 sequences are DFQATT and SNEGSKA (reference sequence). This CDR3 is built from 16 residues. V lost 1 base to trimming and J lost 2 bases, with 15 bases between them. The DNA for the CDR3 is TGCAGTGCTAGAGGATTTGAGGGAGGAACCAAAAACATTCAGTACTTC. Amino acids: CSARGFEGGTKNIQYF.

This clonotype was seen ten or more times. The V gene is TRBV3-1, the J gene TRBJ2-1, with D unclear. Germline V gene sequence: CDR1 LGHDT, CDR2 YNNKEL (reference sequence). V was clipped by 0 bases and J by 2 bases, with 8 bases between them. This CDR3 spans 15 amino acids. CDR3 residues: CASSQDPGPYNEQFF. In DNA form, the CDR3 reads TGTGCCAGCAGCCAAGATCCGGGCCCCTACAATGAGCAGTTCTTC.

This clonotype was observed at least ten times. The chain links TRBV2 to TRBJ2-3; possibly TRBD2 for D (5 bases). CDR1 is SNHLY and CDR2 is FYNNEI in the germline V gene. This CDR3 region has 14 residues. Trimming shortened V by 3 bases and J by 4 bases, and 11 bases separated the two germline ends. CDR3 protein: CASSETSGADTQYF. CDR3 sequence (DNA): TGTGCCAGCAGTGAGACTTCCGGGGCAGATACGCAGTATTTT.

There are a few counts of this clonotype. The rearrangement joins TRBV29-1 to TRBJ1-1; D is unresolved. CDR1 and CDR2 (germline): SQVTM, ANQGSEA. CDR3 length: 12 amino acids. CDR3 sequence: CSSRGTNTEAFF. The CDR3 bases are TGCTCATCTCGCGGTACGAACACTGAAGCTTTCTTT.

This clonotype was found a few times. The V gene is TRBV4-3, the J gene TRBJ2-7, with 10 bases identical to TRBD2. The V gene end was trimmed by 4 bases and the J gene end by 7 bases; junction bases not matched to a gene: 10. The CDR3 extends over 15 amino acids. Germline V gene data show CDR1 as LGHNA and CDR2 as YSLEER. This CDR3 is CASSRELAGGWEQYF. In nucleotides, the CDR3 is TGCGCCAGCAGCCGCGAATTAGCGGGAGGCTGGGAGCAGTACTTC.

Only a few counts were recorded for this clonotype. This rearrangement joins TRBV3-1 to TRBJ2-1; 8 bases align to TRBD2. Germline values: CDR1 LGHDT, CDR2 YNNKEL (reference sequence). J was trimmed by 9 bases and V by 4 bases; bases with no gene match: 8. The CDR3 is made up of 14 amino acids. The CDR3 reads CASSLPSGSGEQFF. DNA for the CDR3: TGTGCCAGCAGCCTCCCGAGCGGGAGCGGTGAGCAGTTCTTC.

The table lists this clonotype with many counts. The V and J genes are TRBV29-1 and TRBJ1-3; D is undetermined. V lost 2 bases and J 4 bases, leaving 9 bases between the germline ends. Germline lookup yields CDR1 SQVTM and CDR2 ANQGSEA. The CDR3 loop spans 13 amino acids. The CDR3 DNA reads TGCAGCGTTGAAACGGGAAGGGGAAACACCATATATTTT. It specifies CSVETGRGNTIYF.